A single sample gave rise to the 17 T cell receptor beta chains below, sequenced in a study of T cell changes during pregnancy in multiple sclerosis. The protocol was immunoSEQ multiplex PCR, while the TCRdb copy is restricted to in-frame clones and leaves out a portion. Among over 45,000 clones listed, around 90% were seen once. The sample in question was CD4+ T cells from peripheral blood mononuclear cells, obtained in the second trimester of pregnancy. The receptor source for this set is a female donor with multiple sclerosis, enrolled in a pregnancy study.

The chain couples TRBV2 to TRBJ2-1; D is unresolved. Germline loops: CDR1 SNHLY, CDR2 FYNNEI. The CDR3 has 14 residues. The V and J ends lost 2 bases and 6 bases respectively, with 11 bases between them. The CDR3 loop is CASSEIGTVNEQFF. For the CDR3, the DNA is TGTGCCAGCAGTGAAATCGGTACTGTCAATGAGCAGTTCTTC.

The V and J genes are TRBV25-1 and TRBJ1-2; 7 bases match TRBD1. This CDR3 is built from 14 residues. Germline loops: CDR1 MGHDK, CDR2 SYGVNS. Germline trimming cut 7 bases from V and 0 bases from J; bases unmatched to any gene: 5. This CDR3 is CASTRDSPNYGYTF. CDR3 sequence (DNA): TGTGCCAGCACCAGGGACAGCCCTAACTATGGCTACACCTTC.

The chain recombines TRBV7-8 with TRBJ2-1; 13 bases are a match to TRBD2. V was pared by 5 bases and J by 7 bases, with 14 bases of the junction left unmatched. CDR3 length equals 18 residues. The V gene's germline CDR1 is SGHVS and CDR2 FQNEAQ. CDR3: CASSPGGTSGIRENEQFF. The CDR3 coding sequence is TGTGCCAGCAGCCCGGGGGGGACTAGCGGGATAAGGGAAAATGAGCAGTTCTTC.

CDR3 sequence reads: CASSLGDSYTSGANVLTF. CDR3 sequence (DNA): TGTGCCAGCAGCTTAGGGGACAGTTATACCTCTGGGGCCAACGTCCTGACTTTC. The chain combines TRBV7-8 with TRBJ2-6; 7 nucleotides line up with TRBD1. The germline V gene encodes CDR1 SGHVS and CDR2 FQNEAQ. V gave up 1 base and J gave up 0 bases; unmatched junction bases: 6. This CDR3 has 18 amino acids.

This clone was seen more than once but under ten times. The V call is TRBV29-1, the J call TRBJ1-1; D is unclear. Germline-derived CDR1 and CDR2 are SQVTM and ANQGSEA. The CDR3 length is 12 residues. This CDR3 reads CTSTGVNTEAFF. CDR3 coding DNA: TGCACCTCCACCGGAGTGAACACTGAAGCTTTCTTT.

This chain connects TRBV7-3 to TRBJ2-5; TRBD2 agrees at 8 bases. Germline V gives CDR1 SGHTA, CDR2 FQGTGA. The CDR3 spans 15 residues. Germline trimming cut 5 bases from V and 1 base from J; bases unmatched to any gene: 6. This CDR3 is CASSPRGGAQETQYF. The DNA of the CDR3 is TGTGCCAGCAGCCCCCGGGGGGGCGCCCAAGAGACCCAGTACTTC.

The rearrangement uses TRBV4-2 and TRBJ2-1; 9 positions agree with TRBD2. The CDR3 sequence is 17 residues long. CDR1 is LGHNA and CDR2 is YNFKEQ in the germline V gene. V lost 2 bases, J lost 6 bases, and 11 bases stayed unmatched. In DNA, the CDR3 is TGTGCCAGCAGCCAAATTGTGGCTAGCGGGATTCGCAATGAGCAGTTCTTC. It codes for CASSQIVASGIRNEQFF.

J is TRBJ1-6 and V is TRBV4-1; D remains ambiguous. The CDR3 length is 17 residues. Germline CDR1 MGHRA, CDR2 YSYEKL. V dropped 6 bases and J dropped 0 bases, with 15 bases sitting between them. CDR3 sequence reads: CASRQLDIVSYNSPLHF. The DNA for the CDR3 is TGCGCCAGCAGACAGCTCGATATCGTCTCCTATAATTCACCCCTCCACTTT.

V and J are TRBV27 and TRBJ2-7; D is ambiguous. Germline V CDR1 and CDR2: MNHEY, SMNVEV (reference sequence). This CDR3 has 14 amino acids. The ends were cut back, 6 bases at V and 2 bases at J, with 14 bases in the middle. In DNA form, the CDR3 reads TGTGCCAGCAGCCCTTTTACCAAGCCCTACGAGCAGTACTTC. Translating gives CASSPFTKPYEQYF.

This clone was found once. The rearrangement joins TRBV21-1 to TRBJ1-2; the table's D call TRBD1 went unverified against the DNA. TRBV21-1 is reported as a pseudogene. This CDR3 is 17 amino acids long. The DNA for the CDR3 is TGTGCCAGCAGCAAAGCCCGACAGGGACGAAGGAACTATGGCTACACCTTC. Translation: CASSKARQGRRNYGYTF.

The chain carries TRBV29-1 and TRBJ2-5; 9 bases match TRBD1. V trimming: 7 bases; J trimming: 7 bases; junction bases outside the gene matches: 13. Germline values: CDR1 SQVTM, CDR2 ANQGSEA. CDR3 length: 14 amino acids. The CDR3 sequence: CSAVAGTGWRTQYF. The CDR3 nucleotides read TGCAGCGCCGTCGCCGGGACAGGGTGGCGGACCCAGTACTTC.

The CDR3 DNA reads as TGTGCCAGCTCCCCGACAGGGAGAGGGGAAAAACTGTTTTTT. It yields the protein CASSPTGRGEKLFF. The J gene is TRBJ1-4, the V gene TRBV18, with 7 bases aligning to TRBD1. The V and J ends lost 6 bases and 8 bases, in that order; junction bases with no gene match: 9. The CDR3 consists of 14 residues. Looked up from germline, CDR1 is KGHSH and CDR2 is LQKENI.

The chain links TRBV5-1 to TRBJ2-5; D is possibly TRBD1 (6 bases). Germline assignment: CDR1 SGHRS and CDR2 YFSETQ. The CDR3 has 15 residues. V lost 0 bases and J lost 1, with 10 bases in between. The CDR3: CASSLELGAQETQYF. DNA for the CDR3: TGCGCCAGCAGCTTGGAACTGGGGGCCCAAGAGACCCAGTACTTC.

V is TRBV27 and J is TRBJ2-4; a possible D gene is TRBD1 (6 bases). V was shortened by 7 bases and J by 1 base, with 14 bases between the two germline ends. Germline lookup yields CDR1 MNHEY and CDR2 SMNVEV (reference sequence). CDR3 length: 15 amino acids. This chain's CDR3 is CASTYRVPAKNIQYF. The CDR3 DNA sequence: TGTGCCAGCACTTACAGGGTGCCGGCCAAAAACATTCAGTACTTC.

In nucleotides, the CDR3 is TGTGCCAGCTCATCCTCGGTAGGCTGGGCAGAAGCTTTCTTT. This encodes CASSSSVGWAEAFF. The J gene is TRBJ1-1, the V gene TRBV18; D remains ambiguous. The CDR3 runs 14 residues. V lost 5 bases and J lost 8, with 18 bases in between. CDR1 is KGHSH, CDR2 LQKENI, per germline.

This clone has only one observation. The J gene is TRBJ2-7, the V gene TRBV10-3; 8 bases agree with TRBD2. The CDR3 length is 15 residues. The V segment lost 10 bases and the J segment 5 bases; nucleotides outside the gene matches: 16. The germline gives CDR1 ENHRY, CDR2 SYGVKD. This CDR3 is CATDDWVSGDHEQYF. Written as DNA, the CDR3 is TGTGCCACGGACGACTGGGTTAGCGGGGACCACGAGCAGTACTTC.

DNA for the CDR3: TGTGCCAGCAGCTTACACAGCCTAATCTATGGCTACACCTTC. Amino acids: CASSLHSLIYGYTF. V usage is TRBV5-6 and J usage is TRBJ1-2; D remains unclear. This CDR3 is built from 14 residues. Per germline, CDR1 SGHDT and CDR2 YYEEEE. Deletions cut 2 bases from V and 4 bases from J, with 12 bases between.